This T cell receptor beta chain is drawn from a study of T cell responses to AZD1222 COVID-19 vaccine. Repertoires were generated with immunoSEQ multiplex PCR, while TCRdb's copy carries only in-frame clones and drops some. The repertoire consists of roughly 87,000 clones, with 88% occurring once and the leading ten covering less than 9%. Study-level findings and limits: Per reports, nearly half of all spike-specific TCRs target regions that are unmutated in variants. Repertoire samples came only from after the peak T cell response.

With respect to this clone: Its antigen is undetermined.

V was shortened by 3 bases and J by 8 bases, with 14 bases between the two germline ends. This CDR3 comprises 13 residues. From germline, CDR1 is MGHDK and CDR2 SYGVNS. The specimen was peripheral blood, collected 28 days after the second AZD1222 dose. This receptor was identified in an adult who received the AZD1222 COVID-19 vaccine. The chain joins TRBV25-1 to TRBJ2-7; a weak D match, TRBD2 (6 bases). The CDR3 region has the DNA TGTGCCAGCAGTGACCCCCGACTAGTTAAGCAGTACTTC. This gives the protein CASSDPRLVKQYF.